A single sample gave rise to the 8 T cell receptor beta chains below, sequenced in a study of T cell repertoires in cytomegalovirus infection. In TCRdb, the reads were re-called with MiXCR into one record per CDR3 protein. The sample shows around 290,000 distinct CDR3 sequences, over 20% of them seen only once. The sequenced material came from PBMCs. All receptors come from a human donor in good health (CMV status not recorded). Some clones in this sample may be carry-over from other donors' samples.

This clonotype came up many times. CDR3 bases: TGTGCCAGCAGCTTTGAGCAAACCGGGGAGCTGTTTTTT. Protein: CASSFEQTGELFF. V is TRBV7-8 and J is TRBJ2-2; D remains ambiguous. V was pared by 3 bases and J by 5 bases, with 7 bases between. The CDR3 spans 13 residues. The V gene's germline CDR1 is SGHVS and CDR2 FQNEAQ.

This clonotype was observed many times. This rearrangement joins TRBV7-2 to TRBJ2-5, with TRBD2 matching over 10 bases. After removal of 1 base from V and 2 bases from J, the junction contained 4 bases not matched to a gene. The CDR3 contains 16 residues. Looked up from germline, CDR1 is SGHTA and CDR2 is FQGNSA. The CDR3 DNA sequence: TGTGCCAGCAGCTTAGTTGGGACTAGCGAACAAGAGACCCAGTACTTC. Translation: CASSLVGTSEQETQYF. The complete variable domain, with remaining parts taken from reference TRBV7-2 and TRBJ2-5, reads GAGVSQSPSNKVTEKGKDVELRCDPISGHTALYWYRQSLGQGLEFLIYFQGNSAPDKSGLPSDRFSAERTGGSVSTLTIQRTQQEDSAVYLCASSLVGTSEQETQYFGPGTRLLVL.

This clonotype was seen a few times. V is TRBV6-1 and J is TRBJ1-4, with D unresolved. Trimming pared 6 bases from V and 4 bases from J, leaving 12 bases between. This CDR3 has 14 amino acids. Germline loops: CDR1 MNHNS, CDR2 SASEGT. In nucleotides, the CDR3 is TGTGCCAGCAGCTCGCTACAGCTTAATGAAAAACTGTTTTTT. Its translation: CASSSLQLNEKLFF.

There are a few counts of this clonotype. The CDR3 here is CAISESVSGYTYEQYF. The DNA for the CDR3 is TGTGCCATCAGTGAGTCGGTTAGCGGATATACCTACGAGCAGTACTTC. The chain combines TRBV10-3 with TRBJ2-7; a weak D match, TRBD2 (6 bases). Trimming removed 0 bases from V and 2 bases from J, with 14 bases in between. The V gene's germline CDR1 is ENHRY and CDR2 SYGVKD. This CDR3 has 16 residues.

Many counts were recorded for this clonotype. The gene calls are TRBV10-3 and TRBJ2-1; D uncertain. The V end lost 0 bases, the J end lost 6 bases, and 6 bases lay between the germline ends. The CDR3 spans 13 residues. Looked up from germline, CDR1 is ENHRY and CDR2 is SYGVKD. The CDR3 protein is CAISESPLNEQFF. The CDR3 DNA reads as TGTGCCATCAGTGAGTCACCTCTCAATGAGCAGTTCTTC.

This clonotype was seen a few times. The chain carries TRBV27 and TRBJ1-4, with D unclear. Germline CDR1 reads MNHEY; CDR2 reads SMNVEV (reference sequence). CDR3 size: 14 residues. V was cut by 2 bases and J by 7 bases, with 11 bases left in between. CDR3 in DNA: TGTGCCAGCAGTTTAAGTGGGTCTGGTGAAAAACTGTTTTTT. Amino acids: CASSLSGSGEKLFF.

The sample holds a few counts of this clonotype. J is TRBJ2-1 and V is TRBV19; tentative D call: TRBD1 (6 bases). Trimming pared 9 bases from V and 8 bases from J, leaving 23 bases between. Per germline, CDR1 LNHDA and CDR2 SQIVND (reference sequence). The CDR3 is 15 amino acids. This CDR3 is CASAGVGIGGDEQFF. CDR3 nucleotide sequence: TGTGCCAGCGCTGGGGTAGGGATTGGGGGCGATGAGCAGTTCTTC.

The chain recombines TRBV6-8 with TRBJ1-2, with TRBD1 as a possible D gene (6 bases). This CDR3 has 14 amino acids. V lost 4 bases and J lost 4, with 13 bases in between. Looked up from germline, CDR1 is MNHGY and CDR2 is SAAAGT. CDR3 coding DNA: TGTGCCAGCAGTTCCCTCGGACAGCTCTATGGCTACACCTTC. Its translation is CASSSLGQLYGYTF.